Listed here are 24 T cell receptor beta chains from one sample, sequenced in a study of monozygotic twins with inflammatory bowel disease (dated by TCRdb to between 2018 and 2021). The protocol used for the library was 5' RACE. The reads were generated on an Illumina HiSeq 2500. TCRdb reprocessed the reads into one record per CDR3 protein sequence, lacking DNA. The sample table on file contains 300,000 to 450,000 distinct CDR3 sequences. In total, the top ten clones hold around 2.6% of the sample. Sequencing used blood. The receptors shown here come from a human donor with ulcerative colitis or Crohn's disease, or a healthy co-twin of an affected twin (not recorded which).

The gene calls are TRBV7-2 and TRBJ2-5; TCRdb lists TRBD1, though no DNA is available to test this call. Germline CDR1 is SGHTA and CDR2 is FQGNSA. The CDR3 sequence is 13 residues long. The CDR3: CASSPGHQETQYF.

V gene TRBV25-1 combines with J gene TRBJ2-7. Germline assignment: CDR1 MGHDK and CDR2 SYGVNS. The CDR3 has 12 residues. The CDR3 loop is CASSGYFDEQYF.

CDR3 sequence reads: CASSESSVNTEAFF. This chain uses TRBV10-2 with TRBJ1-1. The CDR3 has 14 residues. Looked up from germline, CDR1 is WSHSY and CDR2 is SAAADI.

The chain links TRBV10-3 to TRBJ1-5; TCRdb's D call, TRBD1, is unchecked because there is no DNA. Per germline, CDR1 ENHRY and CDR2 SYGVKD. The CDR3 has 15 residues. This CDR3 reads CAISEIGQGREPQHF.

The rearrangement links TRBV12-3 or TRBV12-4 to TRBJ2-3; TCRdb lists TRBD1, though no DNA is available to test this call. The CDR3 is 15 amino acids. This chain's CDR3 is CASSFQGQGADTQYF.

The gene calls are TRBV7-2 and TRBJ2-7. The length of the CDR3 is 14 residues. Per germline, CDR1 SGHTA and CDR2 FQGNSA. The CDR3 protein is CASSPEPTIREQYF.

This sequence joins TRBV4-3 and TRBJ2-7; as DNA is missing, the TRBD2 call by TCRdb cannot be tested. This CDR3 is built from 17 residues. CDR1 is LGHNA, CDR2 YSLEER, per germline. The CDR3 loop is CASSQGFRTSGGYEQYF.

The rearrangement links TRBV25-1 to TRBJ2-1; as DNA is missing, the TRBD1 call by TCRdb cannot be tested. The CDR3 extends over 14 amino acids. Germline assignment: CDR1 MGHDK and CDR2 SYGVNS. The CDR3 reads CASSERGRDFRQFF.

This sequence joins TRBV5-5 and TRBJ2-1; TCRdb calls TRBD1, which cannot be checked without DNA. Germline V lookup: CDR1 SGHKS, CDR2 YYEKEE (reference sequence). The CDR3 contains 13 residues. This CDR3 is CASSLLAPNEQFF.

This chain joins TRBV7-3 and TRBJ2-7; TCRdb calls TRBD1, which cannot be checked without DNA. Germline assignment: CDR1 SGHTA and CDR2 FQGTGA. The CDR3 runs 13 residues. The CDR3 is CASSRTGIYEQYF.

The J gene is TRBJ2-3, the V gene TRBV7-3; TCRdb calls TRBD2, which cannot be checked without DNA. The CDR3 runs 18 residues. From germline, CDR1 is SGHTA and CDR2 FQGTGA. Here the CDR3 reads CASSLTGGGAGRTDTQYF.

The chain has TRBV6-5 and TRBJ1-4; there is no DNA to check the TCRdb D call of TRBD1. Germline assignment: CDR1 MNHEY and CDR2 SVGAGI. This CDR3 has 17 amino acids. CDR3 sequence: CASSSMSLGQGYEKLFF.

The chain links TRBV29-1 to TRBJ2-1; TCRdb's D gene call, TRBD1, goes unchecked for lack of DNA. Looked up from germline, CDR1 is SQVTM and CDR2 is ANQGSEA. The CDR3 contains 12 residues. This CDR3 is CSVTRQGNEQFF.

This rearrangement joins TRBV12-3 or TRBV12-4 to TRBJ2-5; TCRdb outputs TRBD2, but without DNA this stays unchecked. CDR3 length: 15 residues. CDR3 region: CASSLTGGPRQTQYF.

The genes are TRBV30 and TRBJ1-2; absent DNA, TCRdb's TRBD1 call cannot be checked. Per the germline V gene, CDR1 is GTSNPN and CDR2 is SVGIG (reference sequence). CDR3 length: 13 amino acids. The CDR3 reads CAWSLGGFYGYTF.

V is TRBV5-1 and J is TRBJ1-2. The germline CDR1 and CDR2 sequences are SGHRS and YFSETQ. The CDR3 extends over 14 amino acids. CDR3 protein: CASSLEAVNYGYTF.

This rearrangement joins TRBV7-6 to TRBJ1-5. This CDR3 is 15 amino acids long. Per germline, CDR1 SGHVS and CDR2 FNYEAQ. CDR3 amino acids: CASSGLLGMNQPQHF. The complete variable domain, with remaining parts taken from reference TRBV7-6 and TRBJ1-5, reads GAGVSQSPRYKVTKRGQDVALRCDPISGHVSLYWYRQALGQGPEFLTYFNYEAQQDKSGLPNDRFSAERPEGSISTLTIQRTEQRDSAMYRCASSGLLGMNQPQHFGDGTRLSIL.

The gene calls are TRBV15 and TRBJ2-3; with no DNA, the TCRdb D assignment of TRBD2 cannot be verified. Germline CDR1 LNHNV, CDR2 YYDKDF (reference sequence). The CDR3 sequence is 14 residues long. The CDR3 here is CATDPGRESDTQYF.

The chain couples TRBV29-1 to TRBJ1-1. Germline CDR1 is SQVTM and CDR2 is ANQGSEA. The CDR3 has 13 amino acids. The CDR3 protein is CSVERVLNTEAFF.

The V and J genes are TRBV18 and TRBJ2-3; TCRdb lists TRBD1, though no DNA is available to test this call. The CDR3 consists of 16 residues. Germline V CDR1 and CDR2: KGHSH, LQKENI. CDR3: CASSPPSRGRTDTQYF.

The chain employs TRBV7-3 and TRBJ2-5; the D gene TCRdb calls, TRBD1, cannot be checked with no DNA. The CDR3 is made up of 14 amino acids. CDR1 is SGHTA and CDR2 is FQGTGA in the germline V gene. The CDR3 sequence: CASSPDRGGETQYF.

The chain links TRBV27 to TRBJ1-5. The germline CDR1 and CDR2 sequences are MNHEY and SMNVEV (reference sequence). This CDR3 has 13 residues. Here the CDR3 reads CASSDRWNQPQHF.

This sequence joins TRBV10-3 and TRBJ1-2. CDR3 length equals 14 residues. Per the germline V gene, CDR1 is ENHRY and CDR2 is SYGVKD. The CDR3: CAIGEEYPGYGYTF.

This chain joins TRBV7-2 and TRBJ2-5; TCRdb's D gene call, TRBD1, goes unchecked for lack of DNA. There are 17 residues in the CDR3. Per the germline V gene, CDR1 is SGHTA and CDR2 is FQGNSA. The CDR3 sequence is CASSLGRRWAGVETQYF.